These T cell receptor beta chains were read from a single sample in a study of control samples from healthy donors and cancer patients. Some clones are missing from TCRdb's copy, which holds only in-frame ones; the method was immunoSEQ multiplex PCR. The sample shows about 120,000 clones, about 87% of them seen only once. Specimen: blood. The receptors shown here come from a man aged 35 to 55 in good health. CDR3s include the opening cysteine and the closing phenylalanine or tryptophan. The size of a clone is reported for some rows only, either as once, few or many, or as a class for expanded clones.

v_call clone_size cdr3_aa
TRBV7-6 . CASSSQGQNTGELFF
TRBV3-1/TRBV3-2 . CASSESAGPTGELFF
TRBV6-5 . CASSYRWDTEAFF
TRBV12-3/TRBV12-4 . CASSFWSHEQFF
TRBV3-1/TRBV3-2 . CASSQDYLSGNTIYF
TRBV7-9 . CASSLVAVYGYTF
TRBV10-1 . CASSESRGRMSNEQYF
TRBV2 . CASNRQRSTGELFF
TRBV11-3 . CASSSGTGNTEAFF
TRBV5-1 few CASSLGPLRGNTIYF
TRBV19 . CATIGQGSSPLHF
TRBV24-1 . CATSERGSGANVLTF
TRBV7-9 . CASRPGQGGGNSPLHF
TRBV5-1 . CASSLHGEKLFF
TRBV19 . CASSLSTGSDSGNTIYF
TRBV13 . CASSPGTANYNSPLHF
TRBV25-1 . CASSVSDTQYF
TRBV6-5 . CASRRGGGSYNEQFF
TRBV7-2 . CASSLSRDTQYF
TRBV6-5 . CASSPQQGNQPQHF
TRBV30 . CAWSVDRVIFPPLHF
TRBV23-1 . CASSQWYGGKGYGYTF
TRBV21-1 . CASSTHPHTVTMFGYTF
TRBV12-3/TRBV12-4 . CASSLRQGYEQYF